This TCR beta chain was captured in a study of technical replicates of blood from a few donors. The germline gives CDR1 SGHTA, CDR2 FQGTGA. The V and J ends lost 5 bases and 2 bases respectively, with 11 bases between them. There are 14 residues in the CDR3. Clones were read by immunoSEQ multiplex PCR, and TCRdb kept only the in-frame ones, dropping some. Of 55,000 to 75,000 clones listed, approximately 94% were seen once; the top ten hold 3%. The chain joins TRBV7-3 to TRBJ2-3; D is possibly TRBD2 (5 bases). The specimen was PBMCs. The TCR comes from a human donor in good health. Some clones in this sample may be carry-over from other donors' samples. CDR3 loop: CASSAEDATDTQYF. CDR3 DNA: TGTGCCAGCAGCGCGGAGGACGCCACAGATACGCAGTATTTT.